Listed here are 5 T cell receptor beta chains from one sample, sequenced in a study of blood T cell repertoires in COVID-19. Some clones are missing from TCRdb's copy, which holds only in-frame ones; the method was immunoSEQ multiplex PCR. The sample lists roughly 200,000 clones, roughly 86% occurring once. The sample was peripheral blood. The receptors stem from a woman aged 45-60 years with COVID-19, enrolled during active disease.

Only one count was recorded for this clone. The chain couples TRBV5-5 to TRBJ1-2; the match to TRBD1 covers 8 bases. This CDR3 region has 15 residues. V was pared by 1 base and J by 8 bases, with 10 bases of the junction left unmatched. Germline CDR1 is SGHKS and CDR2 is YYEKEE (reference sequence). CDR3 nucleotide sequence: TGTGCCAGCAGCTTGTATGACAGGGGCTTCTACGGCTACACCTTC. This encodes CASSLYDRGFYGYTF.

This clone was detected only a few times. At the DNA level, this CDR3 is encoded by other sequences in the same sample as well. The V and J genes are TRBV5-4 and TRBJ1-2; a weak D match, TRBD1 (6 bases). The germline V and J ends were trimmed by 1 base and 8 bases, with 18 bases remaining between them. This CDR3 is 15 amino acids long. Germline CDR1 and CDR2: SGHNT and YYREEE (reference sequence). CDR3 loop: CASSLRLTGSGGYTF. The DNA of the CDR3 is TGTGCCAGCAGCTTGCGGCTCACAGGGTCCGGAGGCTACACCTTC.

The rearrangement links TRBV6-5 to TRBJ1-2, with D perhaps TRBD1 (6 bases). The CDR3 has 14 amino acids. The germline V and J ends were trimmed by 7 bases and 8 bases, with 20 bases remaining between them. Germline assignment: CDR1 MNHEY and CDR2 SVGAGI. CDR3 in amino acids: CASKERGMMVGYTF. The CDR3 DNA sequence: TGTGCCAGCAAGGAAAGGGGGATGATGGTCGGCTACACCTTC.

The V and J genes are TRBV9 and TRBJ2-2; 7 positions match TRBD1. Germline loops: CDR1 SGDLS, CDR2 YYNGEE. The trim removed 6 bases at V and 6 bases at J, leaving 8 bases unmatched. The CDR3 sequence is 14 residues long. DNA of the CDR3: TGTGCCAGCACCGGACAGGCGACGGCCGGGGAGCTGTTTTTT. Translated: CASTGQATAGELFF.

This clone was seen a few times. J is TRBJ1-1 and V is TRBV5-1; 9 positions match TRBD1. Germline V gene sequence: CDR1 SGHRS, CDR2 YFSETQ. The CDR3 has 12 amino acids. The V and J ends lost 4 bases and 10 bases, in that order; junction bases with no gene match: 5. The DNA of the CDR3 is TGCGCCAGCAGCCGACAGGGGGAAGGAGCTTTCTTT. Protein: CASSRQGEGAFF.